The 19 T cell receptor beta chains reported below all come from one sample, sequenced in a study of regulatory T cells in long-lasting Graves disease. Described time point: newly diagnosed GD, antithyroid drugs for less than 3 months. The TCR library was made from RNA extracted from PBMCs. Construction of the TCR beta libraries employed iRepertoire HTBI primers in conjunction with Arm-PCR of CDR3 regions. TCRdb recomputed calls from the multiplex PCR reads with MiXCR, one row per CDR3 protein. The data contain almost 450,000 distinct CDR3 sequences, 16% of them singletons. These records were also assigned to another study, of T cells in Graves' hyperthyroidism and ophthalmopathy.

This specimen was peripheral blood mononuclear cells (PBMCs), taken at new diagnosis, from a patient treated with antithyroid drugs. These receptors were collected from a woman in her twenties or thirties with Graves disease.

This clonotype was seen at least ten times. The rearrangement joins TRBV19 to TRBJ2-1; 7 positions match TRBD1. Germline V gene sequence: CDR1 LNHDA, CDR2 SQIVND (reference sequence). The CDR3 length is 15 residues. The junction had 11 bases not matched to a gene; V was cut back by 5 bases and J by 7 bases. The CDR3 coding sequence is TGTGCCAGTAGTTTCCGGGACAGCCTGGGGAATGAGCAGTTCTTC. It specifies CASSFRDSLGNEQFF.

This clonotype has a count of ten or more. The chain employs TRBV30 and TRBJ2-3; 9 bases map to TRBD2. Losses at the gene ends were 3 bases for V and 5 bases for J; bases not matched to a gene: 6. CDR3 size: 14 residues. CDR1 is GTSNPN, CDR2 SVGIG, per germline (reference sequence). The DNA for the CDR3 is TGTGCCTGGAGCGGGGTAGCGGGAGAAGATACGCAGTATTTT. Its protein is CAWSGVAGEDTQYF.

The sample holds many counts of this clonotype. The chain carries TRBV28 and TRBJ2-7; 9 bases agree with TRBD1. Germline-derived CDR1 and CDR2 are MDHEN and SYDVKM. The CDR3 sequence is 14 residues long. Trimming removed 6 bases from V and 9 bases from J; junction bases left unmatched: 12. The chain's CDR3 is CASSLEDRGRVQYF. The CDR3 bases are TGTGCCAGCAGCCTAGAGGACAGGGGTAGGGTGCAGTACTTC.

This clonotype was seen ten or more times. The chain recombines TRBV6-1 with TRBJ2-7; the D gene is possibly TRBD2 (6 bases). V shed 6 bases and J shed 2 bases, with 14 bases lying between them. Germline V CDR1 and CDR2: MNHNS, SASEGT. The CDR3 is 14 residues long. The CDR3 sequence: CASSLSGAAYEQYF. CDR3 coding DNA: TGTGCCAGCAGCCTTAGCGGAGCCGCCTACGAGCAGTACTTC.

The chain recombines TRBV20-1 with TRBJ2-7, with TRBD2 identical over 8 bases. The trim removed 4 bases at V and 0 bases at J, leaving 8 bases unmatched. This CDR3 has 15 amino acids. The V gene's germline CDR1 is DFQATT and CDR2 SNEGSKA (reference sequence). The CDR3 loop reads CSAIHLAGPSYEQYF. In DNA, the CDR3 is TGCAGTGCTATCCATCTAGCGGGCCCCTCCTACGAGCAGTACTTC.

The sample holds many counts of this clonotype. The chain employs TRBV5-1 and TRBJ2-1; 7 bases map to TRBD2. The CDR3 has 17 amino acids. Germline CDR1 is SGHRS and CDR2 is YFSETQ. With 0 bases clipped from V and 0 bases from J, the junction kept 6 bases outside the gene matches. The CDR3, as DNA: TGCGCCAGCAGCTTGGGAGCGGGCGGGAGCTCCTACAATGAGCAGTTCTTC. Translated, it gives CASSLGAGGSSYNEQFF. The full variable domain, with the rest looked up from reference TRBV5-1 and TRBJ2-1, is KAGVTQTPRYLIKTRGQQVTLSCSPISGHRSVSWYQQTPGQGLQFLFEYFSETQRNKGNFPGRFSGRQFSNSRSEMNVSTLELGDSALYLCASSLGAGGSSYNEQFFGPGTRLTVL.

This clonotype has just a few counts. V usage is TRBV12-3 or TRBV12-4 and J usage is TRBJ2-3, with D tentatively TRBD2 (6 bases). The V end was cut by 4 bases, the J end by 1 base, with 9 bases between. The CDR3 spans 14 residues. The CDR3 sequence is CASSSSSGTDTQYF. Written as DNA, the CDR3 is TGTGCCAGCAGTTCATCTAGCGGCACAGATACGCAGTATTTT.

Worth noting for this clonotype: A clone one base away is much larger, so this may be a read error. The gene calls are TRBV18 and TRBJ1-5; no firm D call. This CDR3 region has 13 residues. Germline loops: CDR1 KGHSH, CDR2 LQKENI. The DNA of the CDR3 is TGTGCCAGCTCACCACAGCCTAATCAGCCCCCGCATTTT. Encoded protein: CASSPQPNQPPHF. The full variable domain, completed using reference TRBV18 and TRBJ1-5, is NAGVMQNPRHLVRRRGQEARLRCSPMKGHSHVYWYRQLPEEGLKFMVYLQKENIIDESGMPKERFSAEFPKEGPSILRIQQVVRGDSAAYFCASSPQPNQPPHFGDGTRLSIL.

This clonotype was counted ten times or more. This CDR3 is CASIYSGKNTDTQYF. In DNA form, the CDR3 reads TGTGCCAGCATATATAGCGGGAAGAACACAGATACGCAGTATTTT. This chain joins TRBV12-3 or TRBV12-4 and TRBJ2-3; TRBD2 matches at 8 bases. V lost 7 bases, J lost 2 bases, and 8 bases stayed unmatched. CDR3 length: 15 residues.

The table lists this clonotype with many counts. The chain recombines TRBV10-2 with TRBJ1-1, with 8 nucleotides matching TRBD1. V shed 7 bases, J shed 5 bases, and the junction held 6 bases outside the gene matches. The CDR3 runs 13 residues. CDR1 and CDR2 (germline): WSHSY, SAAADI. CDR3 nucleotide sequence: TGCGCCAGCACAGGACAGGGTTCGACTGAAGCTTTCTTT. Amino acids: CASTGQGSTEAFF.

The sample holds one count of this clonotype. A much larger clonotype is one base distant, so this may be a read error. For the CDR3, the DNA is TGTGCCAGCAGTGTCCCCAGGCGCCTCTACAAGCAGTACTTC. Its protein is CASSVPRRLYKQYF. The chain couples TRBV2 to TRBJ2-7; D uncertain. The CDR3 totals 14 residues. Germline V gene data show CDR1 as SNHLY and CDR2 as FYNNEI.

The table lists this clonotype with a few counts. V usage is TRBV28 and J usage is TRBJ1-2; D is unclear. The V gene lost 5 bases and the J gene lost 3 bases, with 7 bases spanning the gap. The CDR3 runs 12 residues. Germline-derived CDR1 and CDR2 are MDHEN and SYDVKM. The CDR3 loop is CASSLTYYGYTF. The CDR3 bases are TGTGCCAGCAGTCTTACTTACTATGGCTACACCTTC.

This clonotype was seen ten or more times. The CDR3 DNA reads TGTGCCAGCAGCGTAGACAGGGGGGCCTACAATGAGCAGTTCTTC. Encoded protein: CASSVDRGAYNEQFF. The J gene is TRBJ2-1, the V gene TRBV7-3; 9 positions agree with TRBD1. The CDR3 covers 15 residues. In germline, CDR1 is SGHTA, CDR2 FQGTGA. V lost 5 bases to trimming and J lost 2 bases; unmatched junction nucleotides: 4.

In this sample, this clonotype turned up many times. The chain uses TRBV11-2 and TRBJ2-1; D gene unclear. The CDR3 has 14 amino acids. Per germline, CDR1 SGHAT and CDR2 FQNNGV. Between the trimmed V and J ends, which lost 1 base and 6 bases, there was a span of 10 bases. CDR3 loop: CASSLVRIPNEQFF. For the CDR3, the DNA is TGTGCCAGCAGCTTAGTTAGAATCCCCAATGAGCAGTTCTTC. Variable domain in full (rest from reference TRBV11-2 and TRBJ2-1): EAGVAQSPRYKIIEKRQSVAFWCNPISGHATLYWYQQILGQGPKLLIQFQNNGVVDDSQLPKDRFSAERLKGVDSTLKIQPAKLEDSAVYLCASSLVRIPNEQFFGPGTRLTVL.

This clonotype was detected many times. V and J are TRBV20-1 and TRBJ2-5; possibly TRBD1 for D (5 bases). CDR3 length: 14 amino acids. Germline V CDR1 and CDR2: DFQATT, SNEGSKA (reference sequence). V gave up 0 bases and J gave up 5 bases, with 13 bases separating them. The DNA of the CDR3 is TGCAGTGCTAGAGAACCAGGGATAGGGGAGACCCAGTACTTC. Its translation is CSAREPGIGETQYF.

This clonotype has a count of ten or more. The gene calls are TRBV9 and TRBJ2-7; possible D gene TRBD1, 6 bases. The CDR3 is made up of 12 amino acids. The V gene's germline CDR1 is SGDLS and CDR2 YYNGEE. The V end was cut by 5 bases, the J end by 5 bases, with 11 bases between. The CDR3 sequence: CASSVGGHEQYF. Here the CDR3 DNA reads TGTGCCAGCAGTGTTGGGGGCCACGAGCAGTACTTC.

V and J are TRBV7-2 and TRBJ2-5; D unclear. V was shortened by 5 bases and J by 1 base, with 14 bases between the two germline ends. Germline V lookup: CDR1 SGHTA, CDR2 FQGNSA. This CDR3 comprises 15 residues. The DNA for the CDR3 is TGTGCCAGCAGCCAGACCCGGGCCACCCAAGAGACCCAGTACTTC. This translates into CASSQTRATQETQYF. The variable domain in full, completed from reference TRBV7-2 and TRBJ2-5, reads GAGVSQSPSNKVTEKGKDVELRCDPISGHTALYWYRQSLGQGLEFLIYFQGNSAPDKSGLPSDRFSAERTGGSVSTLTIQRTQQEDSAVYLCASSQTRATQETQYFGPGTRLLVL.

This clonotype was counted many times. V usage is TRBV29-1 and J usage is TRBJ2-4; 9 bases agree with TRBD1. CDR3 length: 13 amino acids. CDR1 is SQVTM, CDR2 ANQGSEA, per germline. J lost 7 bases, V lost 4 bases, and 5 bases had no gene match. The CDR3, as DNA: TGCAGCGTTGCTGGGACAGGGAGGAACATTCAGTACTTC. Its translation is CSVAGTGRNIQYF.

This clonotype has at least ten counts. This chain connects TRBV3-1 to TRBJ2-7; 7 nucleotides line up with TRBD2. The V gene end was trimmed by 0 bases and the J gene end by 6 bases; junction bases not matched to a gene: 11. The CDR3 covers 16 residues. CDR1 is LGHDT and CDR2 is YNNKEL in the germline V gene (reference sequence). The CDR3 region is CASSQDTRTSGGEQYF. DNA of the CDR3: TGTGCCAGCAGCCAAGATACAAGGACTAGTGGGGGCGAGCAGTACTTC.